These T cell receptor beta chains were read from a single sample in a study of T cells after posttransplantation cyclophosphamide. Assay used: immunoSEQ multiplex PCR; TCRdb lists only in-frame clones, some missing. The sample lists about 21,000 clones; around 98% were seen once. The sample taken for sequencing was naive CD8+ T cells sorted from PBMCs. The receptors originated from a man aged 40-55 years in good health, CMV-negative, and a related stem cell transplant donor. The CDR3 runs from the conserved cysteine through the conserved F or W. The order of the fields is D gene, V gene, J gene, clone size, CDR3 DNA, CDR3 protein. A D gene is named only where the DNA matches it firmly. Clone sizes are given selectively: once, few, many, or a class where the clone is expanded.

NA	TRBV14	TRBJ2-5	NA	TGTGCCAGCAGCCATCCGACCGACTATCCGCAAGAGACCCAGTACTTC	CASSHPTDYPQETQYF
NA	TRBV21-1	TRBJ2-2	NA	TGTGCCAGCAGCAAAAGCGGTAGCGGCACCGGGGAGCTGTTTTTT	CASSKSGSGTGELFF
TRBD2	TRBV5-4	TRBJ2-2	NA	TGTGCCAGCAGCTTGTCTAGCGGGAGTGCGGCCGGGGAGCTGTTTTTT	CASSLSSGSAAGELFF
TRBD2	TRBV28	TRBJ2-1	NA	TGTGCCAGCAGAGGGGATGGGGCGGGAGAACCCTCCTACAATGAGCAGTTCTTC	CASRGDGAGEPSYNEQFF
TRBD1	TRBV28	TRBJ2-2	NA	TGTGCCAGCAGTTTAATTGGGACAGCGAACACCGGGGAGCTGTTTTTT	CASSLIGTANTGELFF
NA	TRBV30	TRBJ2-7	NA	TGTGCCTGGGACTGGAGCCCCTACGAGCAGTACTTC	CAWDWSPYEQYF
NA	TRBV28	TRBJ2-7	NA	TGTGCCAGCAGACTTTCGGGAAGTAGTGACGAGCAGTACTTC	CASRLSGSSDEQYF
TRBD2	TRBV4-1	TRBJ2-1	once	TGCGCCAGCAGCCATAAGGGACTAGCGGGAGCCACATACAATGAGCAGTTCTTC	CASSHKGLAGATYNEQFF
NA	TRBV6-5	TRBJ2-7	NA	TGTGCCAGCAGTAAAGAGGGTAATGCCTACGAGCAGTACTTC	CASSKEGNAYEQYF
TRBD2	TRBV6-5	TRBJ2-7	NA	TGTGCCAGCAGTTGGACTAGCGGGACAATCTCCTACGAGCAGTACTTC	CASSWTSGTISYEQYF
NA	TRBV7-9	TRBJ2-3	NA	TGTGCCAGCAGCTTAGCGATTTGGGACACCGAGAGCACAGATACGCAGTATTTT	CASSLAIWDTESTDTQYF
TRBD2	TRBV7-8	TRBJ2-4	once	TGTGCCAGCAGCCCATCGGGGGGGACTGGCGTTCATCGCATTCAGTACTTC	CASSPSGGTGVHRIQYF
NA	TRBV6-6	TRBJ1-5	NA	TGTGCCAGCAGTTATGGTTTGAGGGTTGATCAGCCCCAGCATTTT	CASSYGLRVDQPQHF
TRBD2	TRBV6-5	TRBJ2-7	NA	TGTGCCAGCAGTTACTCGACTAGCGGGGACTACGAGCAGTACTTC	CASSYSTSGDYEQYF
TRBD2	TRBV7-2	TRBJ2-1	NA	TGTGCCAGCAGCTTGACTAGCGGGCCCACATTATACAATGAGCAGTTCTTC	CASSLTSGPTLYNEQFF
TRBD1	TRBV6-5	TRBJ1-5	NA	TGTGCCAGCTCCTCGACAGGGATGAACAATCAGCCCCAGCATTTT	CASSSTGMNNQPQHF
TRBD1	TRBV5-1	TRBJ2-3	NA	TGCGCCAGCAGCCCGGGGACAGGGATGGGGGGCCTTCTCAACACAGATACGCAGTATTTT	CASSPGTGMGGLLNTDTQYF
TRBD2	TRBV5-6	TRBJ2-7	NA	TGTGCCAGCAGCTTGGCCATAGGGACTAACTCCTACGAGCAGTACTTC	CASSLAIGTNSYEQYF
TRBD1	TRBV15	TRBJ2-1	NA	TGTGCCACCAGCTCAGAGGGTAGGGGGCGCCGACATGAGCAGTTCTTC	CATSSEGRGRRHEQFF
TRBD1	TRBV28	TRBJ1-2	NA	TGTGCCAGCAGTTCCAGGGACAGGGGAGGCGGCTACACCTTC	CASSSRDRGGGYTF
TRBD2	TRBV27	TRBJ2-5	NA	TGTGCCAGCAGTTTAACCCTGTCACTAGCGGGACGGGAGACCCAGTACTTC	CASSLTLSLAGRETQYF
NA	TRBV7-9	TRBJ2-1	once	TGTGCCAGCAGCTTGGTAGACAGGCTATCGGGGAATGAGCAGTTCTTC	CASSLVDRLSGNEQFF
NA	TRBV5-4	TRBJ2-7	NA	TGTGCCAGCAGCTCGACGGAGTACGAGCAGTACTTC	CASSSTEYEQYF